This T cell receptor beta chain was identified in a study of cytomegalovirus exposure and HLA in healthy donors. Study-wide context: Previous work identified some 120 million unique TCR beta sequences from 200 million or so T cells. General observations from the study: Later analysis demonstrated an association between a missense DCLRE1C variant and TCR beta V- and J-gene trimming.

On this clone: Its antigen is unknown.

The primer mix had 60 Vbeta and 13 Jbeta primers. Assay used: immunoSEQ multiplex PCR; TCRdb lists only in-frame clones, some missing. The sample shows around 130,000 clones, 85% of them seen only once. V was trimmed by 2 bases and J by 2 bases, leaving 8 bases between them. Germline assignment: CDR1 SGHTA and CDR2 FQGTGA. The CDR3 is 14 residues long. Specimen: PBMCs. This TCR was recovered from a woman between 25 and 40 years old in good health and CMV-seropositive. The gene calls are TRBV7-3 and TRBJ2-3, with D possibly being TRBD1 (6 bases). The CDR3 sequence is CASSLGGNTDTQYF. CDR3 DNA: TGTGCCAGCAGCTTAGGGGGCAACACAGATACGCAGTATTTT.